Listed below are T cell receptor beta chains from one sample, sequenced in a study of cytomegalovirus exposure and HLA in healthy donors. Here immunoSEQ multiplex PCR was the method, and the copy in TCRdb shows in-frame clones only, minus some. The table shows approximately 200,000 clones, with under 80% occurring only once. Sequenced sample: PBMCs. These receptors all stem from a girl aged 2 to 10 in good health and CMV-seronegative. Both conserved end residues are part of each CDR3. The order of the fields is V gene, CDR3 protein.

V: TRBV2
CDR3: CASTGQGGNEKLFF

V: TRBV7-9
CDR3: CASSYRSSIGLFGYTF

V: TRBV5-1
CDR3: CASSGQPGEKLFF

V: TRBV2
CDR3: CASSGQGRHGYTF

V: TRBV30
CDR3: CAWSVLTPETGSPLHF

V: TRBV7-9
CDR3: CASSTPGTGPNTEAFF

V: TRBV2
CDR3: CASIPTESGRVVKTQYF

V: TRBV9
CDR3: CASSVEAGTEAFF

V: TRBV10-2
CDR3: CASSELSYEQYF

V: TRBV7-9
CDR3: CASSPDSTYGYTF

V: TRBV7-8
CDR3: CASSSFQGYEQFF

V: TRBV25-1
CDR3: CARQERLRQGAYEQYF

V: TRBV2
CDR3: CASRVTMPGQETQYF

V: TRBV7-9
CDR3: CASSLGGGRASYEQYF

V: TRBV5-6
CDR3: CASSTRTGALDTQYF

V: TRBV9
CDR3: CASSGTTGGAWETQYF

V: TRBV21-1
CDR3: CASSSGSGANVLTF

V: TRBV18
CDR3: CASSPRVAGDTGELFF

V: TRBV6-6
CDR3: CASSRTGETEAFF

V: TRBV5-1
CDR3: CASSLSGGNYEQYF

V: TRBV5-1
CDR3: CASSWYTPALSYEQYF

V: TRBV11-3
CDR3: CASSMSGNVYNEQFF

V: TRBV2
CDR3: CASRGGENSPLHF

V: TRBV5-6
CDR3: CASSLAGYSNQPQHF

V: TRBV9
CDR3: CASSVGSGRTTDMQYF

V: TRBV19
CDR3: CASSIVAGLNTEAFF

V: TRBV7-2
CDR3: CASSFQTNPGPKAFF

V: TRBV27
CDR3: CASSFFGGGNQPQHF

V: TRBV6-1
CDR3: CASHRGRGVETQYF

V: TRBV7-9
CDR3: CASSMRDTEAFF

V: TRBV5-1
CDR3: CASSWLVPYEQYF

V: TRBV27
CDR3: CASKYSGGAPYEQYF

V: TRBV6-5
CDR3: CASSQGHGEQYF